Below, 20 T cell receptor beta chains from the same sample are listed, as sequenced in a study of vaccination and CD4 T cells after COVID-19. Treatment here: approximately nine-day PBMC culture with coronavirus spike peptide pools or control peptides (ViraFEST assay). CD4+ T-cell collection from the unexposed donor predated the COVID-19 pandemic (2011-2018). No antigen is known for these receptors. Cultured CD4+ T cell DNA was sequenced using the Oncomine TCR Beta short-read assay. Investigators obtained genomic DNA by extraction from cultured CD4+ T cells. In TCRdb, the PCR reads were re-called with MiXCR into one record per CDR3 protein. The repertoire holds roughly 9,300 distinct CDR3 sequences, with less than 45% as singletons. The sequenced sample consisted of CD4+ T cells from blood, cultured in vitro. The receptors were sampled from a human donor in good health.

This clonotype was detected a few times. The chain recombines TRBV28 with TRBJ1-5; D gene unclear. In germline, CDR1 is MDHEN, CDR2 SYDVKM. V dropped 2 bases and J dropped 7 bases, with 3 bases sitting between them. This CDR3 has 11 amino acids. The CDR3 region has the DNA TGTGCCAGCAGTTTAGGGCAGCCCCAGCATTTT. It yields the protein CASSLGQPQHF.

This clonotype was found a few times. The V call is TRBV7-9, the J call TRBJ1-6; D not resolved. Deletions cut 1 base from V and 14 bases from J, with 15 bases between. Germline V gene data show CDR1 as SEHNR and CDR2 as FQNEAQ (reference sequence). The CDR3 sequence is 14 residues long. In DNA, the CDR3 is TGTGCCAGCAGCTTAGTTCCCGGTGGTCGAACCCTCCACTTT. Translation: CASSLVPGGRTLHF.

The J gene is TRBJ2-4, the V gene TRBV6-1, with D hard to call. The CDR3 has 12 residues. Trimming shortened V by 2 bases and J by 6 bases, and 5 bases separated the two germline ends. CDR1 is MNHNS and CDR2 is SASEGT in the germline V gene. The CDR3 nucleotides read TGTGCCAGCAGTGAACTTGGAAACATTCAGTACTTC. Protein: CASSELGNIQYF.

The V gene is TRBV12-5, the J gene TRBJ2-3, with 11 bases that match TRBD2. J gave up 2 bases and V 5 bases, and 6 bases lay outside the gene matches. This CDR3 contains 16 residues. Germline V CDR1 and CDR2: LGHNT, FRNRAP. CDR3: CASGPGTSGVTDTQYF. CDR3 nucleotide sequence: TGTGCTAGTGGTCCAGGGACTAGCGGAGTCACAGATACGCAGTATTTT.

The chain recombines TRBV5-4 with TRBJ2-1; D uncertain. The CDR3 is made up of 13 amino acids. V was clipped by 6 bases and J by 4 bases, with 11 bases between them. Germline V CDR1 and CDR2: SGHNT, YYREEE (reference sequence). This chain's CDR3 is CASNSWGYNEQFF. DNA of the CDR3: TGTGCCAGCAACAGTTGGGGTTACAATGAGCAGTTCTTC.

The V call is TRBV11-1, the J call TRBJ2-5, with TRBD1 matching 9 bases. The ends lost 5 bases at V and 4 bases at J; junction bases unmatched: 5. The CDR3 totals 14 residues. Germline CDR1 reads SGHAT; CDR2 reads FQDESV (reference sequence). CDR3 sequence: CASSIQTGGETQYF. Here the CDR3 DNA reads TGTGCCAGCAGCATACAGACAGGGGGAGAGACCCAGTACTTC.

The genes are TRBV4-2 and TRBJ2-6; D possibly corresponds to TRBD1 (5 bases). Germline loops: CDR1 LGHNA, CDR2 YNFKEQ. The V end was cut by 0 bases, the J end by 4 bases, with 13 bases between. This CDR3 spans 17 amino acids. CDR3 DNA sequence: TGTGCCAGCAGCCAAGACCTAGGGGTAGGAGGGGCCAACGTCCTGACTTTC. Translating it yields CASSQDLGVGGANVLTF.

This clonotype occurred a few times. The chain employs TRBV6-1 and TRBJ2-1, with 8 bases lining up with TRBD2. Per the germline V gene, CDR1 is MNHNS and CDR2 is SASEGT. After removal of 6 bases from V and 4 bases from J, the junction contained 11 bases not matched to a gene. This CDR3 is built from 16 residues. The CDR3 DNA reads TGTGCCAGCAGCAGTCCGTCAGCGGGAGAATACAATGAGCAGTTCTTC. As protein: CASSSPSAGEYNEQFF.

V is TRBV20-1 and J is TRBJ1-4; 7 nucleotides match TRBD1. Trimming removed 4 bases from V and 4 bases from J; junction bases left unmatched: 9. The CDR3 is 15 residues long. Per the germline V gene, CDR1 is DFQATT and CDR2 is SNEGSKA (reference sequence). This chain's CDR3 is CSATPTGADNEKLFF. The CDR3 coding sequence is TGCAGTGCTACTCCTACAGGGGCGGATAATGAAAAACTGTTTTTT.

J is TRBJ2-2 and V is TRBV7-2, with 9 bases matching TRBD1. This CDR3 has 17 residues. V shed 5 bases and J 4 bases; nucleotides not matched to a gene: 11. Germline loops: CDR1 SGHTA, CDR2 FQGNSA. CDR3 loop: CASSRKGGQGGTGELFF. As DNA, the CDR3 is TGTGCCAGCAGCCGGAAAGGGGGACAGGGAGGCACCGGGGAGCTGTTTTTT.

There are a few counts of this clonotype. The chain links TRBV7-2 to TRBJ2-7; the D is unclear. V lost 5 bases and J lost 3, with 14 bases in between. The CDR3 is made up of 14 amino acids. Germline V lookup: CDR1 SGHTA, CDR2 FQGNSA. The DNA for the CDR3 is TGTGCCAGCAGCATTGGTGGCGCGAACTACGAGCAGTACTTC. Translation gives CASSIGGANYEQYF.

The chain combines TRBV20-1 with TRBJ2-1; 8 nucleotides match TRBD2. With 0 bases clipped from V and 3 bases from J, the junction kept 1 base outside the gene matches. The V gene's germline CDR1 is DFQATT and CDR2 SNEGSKA (reference sequence). This CDR3 contains 14 residues. In DNA form, the CDR3 reads TGCAGTGCTAGAGAGGGGACTAGCTACAATGAGCAGTTCTTC. It codes for CSAREGTSYNEQFF.

V and J are TRBV7-2 and TRBJ2-7; perhaps TRBD2 as D (6 bases). Looked up from germline, CDR1 is SGHTA and CDR2 is FQGNSA. There are 17 residues in the CDR3. V lost 1 base and J 2 bases, leaving 18 bases between the germline ends. CDR3 protein: CASSLVGTPYMAYEQYF. The CDR3 region has the DNA TGTGCCAGCAGCTTAGTAGGGACTCCCTATATGGCCTACGAGCAGTACTTC.

The genes are TRBV7-2 and TRBJ2-5; tentatively, D is TRBD2 (6 bases). CDR1 and CDR2 (germline): SGHTA, FQGNSA. Trimming took off 1 base at V and 5 bases at J, with 11 bases between the two ends. The CDR3 consists of 14 residues. The CDR3 sequence is CASSLVFGGETQYF. The CDR3 DNA reads TGTGCCAGCAGCTTAGTTTTTGGAGGGGAGACCCAGTACTTC.

CDR3 sequence reads: CASSYEARRAFF. CDR3 DNA sequence: TGTGCCAGCAGTTACGAGGCTAGGCGAGCTTTCTTT. The chain links TRBV6-2 or TRBV6-3 to TRBJ1-1; D unclear. Trimming left V 2 bases short and J 10 bases short, with 11 bases between. This CDR3 region has 12 residues. From germline, CDR1 is MNHEY and CDR2 SVGEGT.

The chain has TRBV24-1 and TRBJ1-5; possibly TRBD1 for D (5 bases). The germline CDR1 and CDR2 sequences are KGHDR and SFDVKD. The CDR3 consists of 13 residues. Trimming took off 5 bases at V and 5 bases at J, with 9 bases between the two ends. DNA for the CDR3: TGTGCCACCAGTGGCCGACAGCATCAGCCCCAGCATTTT. This translates into CATSGRQHQPQHF.

This clonotype showed up just once. The chain employs TRBV30 and TRBJ1-1; tentatively, D is TRBD1 (5 bases). Trimming removed 5 bases from V and 7 bases from J, with 11 bases in between. This CDR3 spans 11 amino acids. The germline V gene encodes CDR1 GTSNPN and CDR2 SVGIG (reference sequence). The CDR3 region has the DNA TGTGCCTGGGTCTGGGGACGTGAAGCTTTCTTT. It yields the protein CAWVWGREAFF.

The rearrangement links TRBV5-8 to TRBJ2-5, with 8 nucleotides matching TRBD1. Looked up from germline, CDR1 is SGHTS and CDR2 is YDEGEE. This CDR3 is 15 amino acids long. V shed 4 bases, J shed 4 bases, and the junction held 9 bases outside the gene matches. The CDR3 DNA sequence: TGTGCCAGCAGCGCGGTCAGGGGGCGGTCAGAGACCCAGTACTTC. Encoded protein: CASSAVRGRSETQYF.

The chain uses TRBV20-1 and TRBJ2-1; unclear D gene. The CDR3 is 14 amino acids. Germline-derived CDR1 and CDR2 are DFQATT and SNEGSKA (reference sequence). Trimming removed 0 bases from V and 3 bases from J, with 9 bases in between. The CDR3 spells CSARDLDFYNEQFF. CDR3 in DNA: TGCAGTGCTAGAGATCTGGATTTCTACAATGAGCAGTTCTTC.

This clonotype was seen more than once but under ten times. The V gene is TRBV23-1, the J gene TRBJ1-1, with D unresolved. TRBV23-1 counts as an open reading frame of uncertain function. CDR3 length: 10 amino acids. V shed 3 bases and J shed 10 bases, with 6 bases lying between them. The CDR3: CASSHRGAFF. The CDR3 DNA is TGCGCCAGCAGTCATCGTGGAGCTTTCTTT.